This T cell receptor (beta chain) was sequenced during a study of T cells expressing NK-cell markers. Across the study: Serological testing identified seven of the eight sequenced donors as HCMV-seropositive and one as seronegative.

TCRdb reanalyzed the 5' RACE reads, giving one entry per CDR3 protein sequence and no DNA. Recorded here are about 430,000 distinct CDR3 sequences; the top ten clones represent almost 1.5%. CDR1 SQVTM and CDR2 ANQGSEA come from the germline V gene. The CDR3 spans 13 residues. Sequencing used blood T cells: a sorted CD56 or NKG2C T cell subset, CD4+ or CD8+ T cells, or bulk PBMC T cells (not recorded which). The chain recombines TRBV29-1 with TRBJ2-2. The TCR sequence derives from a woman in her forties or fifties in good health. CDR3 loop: CSVGVSYTGELFF.